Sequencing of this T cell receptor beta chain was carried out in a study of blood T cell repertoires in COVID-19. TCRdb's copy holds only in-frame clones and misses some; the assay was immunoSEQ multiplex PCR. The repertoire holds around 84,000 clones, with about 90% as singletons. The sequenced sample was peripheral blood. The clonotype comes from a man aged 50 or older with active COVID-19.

The CDR3 DNA is TGTGCCAGCAGCTTAGGCCTAGCGGGGCCCACCGGGGAGCTGTTTTTT. It is translated as CASSLGLAGPTGELFF. This chain connects TRBV7-6 to TRBJ2-2; 9 bases agree with TRBD2. V was clipped by 1 base and J by 4 bases; unmatched bases: 4. The germline V gene has CDR1 SGHVS and CDR2 FNYEAQ. The CDR3 is 16 residues long.